The next 7 T cell receptor beta chains were all read from a single sample in a study of shared clonotypes between healthy human individuals. Sequenced by immunoSEQ multiplex PCR; TCRdb stores in-frame clones only, minus some. The sample includes nearly 1 million clones, 60% to 85% of them seen just once. Sequencing input: memory CD4+ T cells sorted from blood. This sample's subset: CD45RA-negative fraction. The receptors stem from a young man in good health.

Regarding this clone: The sample contains more than one DNA sequence encoding this CDR3. This chain uses TRBV14 with TRBJ1-2; a possible D gene is TRBD1 (5 bases). The CDR3 length is 13 residues. Germline V gene data show CDR1 as SGHDN and CDR2 as FVKESK. Deletions cut 1 base from V and 4 bases from J, with 7 bases between. The CDR3 region is CASSQVQGYGYTF. In DNA, the CDR3 is TGTGCCAGCAGCCAAGTGCAGGGCTATGGCTACACCTTC. Filled out from reference TRBV14 and TRBJ1-2, the complete variable domain reads EAGVTQFPSHSVIEKGQTVTLRCDPISGHDNLYWYRRVMGKEIKFLLHFVKESKQDESGMPNNRFLAERTGGTYSTLKVQPAELEDSGVYFCASSQVQGYGYTFGSGTRLTVV.

The genes are TRBV2 and TRBJ1-5, with unresolved D. The CDR3 has 13 amino acids. Looked up from germline, CDR1 is SNHLY and CDR2 is FYNNEI. V was clipped by 3 bases and J by 4 bases, with 7 bases between them. The CDR3 spells CASSDQPNQPQHF. CDR3 sequence (DNA): TGTGCCAGCAGTGACCAGCCTAATCAGCCCCAGCATTTT.

This clone was seen ten or more times. J is TRBJ2-7 and V is TRBV6-1; D uncertain. The CDR3 loop spans 10 amino acids. CDR1 is MNHNS, CDR2 SASEGT, per germline. Trimming cost V 8 bases and J 3 bases, with 5 bases left between them. The CDR3 is CASPSYEQYF. In DNA, the CDR3 is TGTGCCAGCCCGAGCTACGAGCAGTACTTC.

The chain is built from TRBV7-2 and TRBJ2-7; D ambiguous. The CDR3 has 12 amino acids. Germline V gene sequence: CDR1 SGHTA, CDR2 FQGNSA. Trimming removed 5 bases at V and 7 bases at J, with 12 bases between. CDR3 amino acids: CASSPTSREQYF. The CDR3, as DNA: TGTGCCAGCAGCCCTACCTCTCGTGAGCAGTACTTC.

This chain uses TRBV6-6 with TRBJ1-3; possibly TRBD1 for D (6 bases). This CDR3 has 13 amino acids. Germline V gives CDR1 MNHNY, CDR2 SVGAGI (reference sequence). V lost 11 bases and J 3 bases, leaving 14 bases between the germline ends. The CDR3 sequence: CAATGFNGNTIYF. The CDR3 DNA reads TGTGCCGCTACAGGGTTTAATGGAAACACCATATATTTT.

Notes on this clone: The same CDR3 arises from other DNA sequences in this sample as well. CDR3 DNA: TGCGCCAGCAGTCCGGATTCTAACTATGGCTACACCTTC. Amino acids: CASSPDSNYGYTF. The chain combines TRBV10-1 with TRBJ1-2; D is ambiguous. V lost 5 bases to trimming and J lost 0 bases, with 7 bases between them. CDR3 length: 13 amino acids. Germline assignment: CDR1 WNHNN and CDR2 SYGVQD (reference sequence).

This rearrangement joins TRBV2 to TRBJ2-5, with D hard to call. V lost 3 bases to trimming and J lost 5 bases, with 10 bases between them. The germline CDR1 and CDR2 sequences are SNHLY and FYNNEI. CDR3 length equals 13 residues. In nucleotides, the CDR3 is TGTGCCAGCAGTGATGGACGTCAGGAGACCCAGTACTTC. It yields the protein CASSDGRQETQYF.